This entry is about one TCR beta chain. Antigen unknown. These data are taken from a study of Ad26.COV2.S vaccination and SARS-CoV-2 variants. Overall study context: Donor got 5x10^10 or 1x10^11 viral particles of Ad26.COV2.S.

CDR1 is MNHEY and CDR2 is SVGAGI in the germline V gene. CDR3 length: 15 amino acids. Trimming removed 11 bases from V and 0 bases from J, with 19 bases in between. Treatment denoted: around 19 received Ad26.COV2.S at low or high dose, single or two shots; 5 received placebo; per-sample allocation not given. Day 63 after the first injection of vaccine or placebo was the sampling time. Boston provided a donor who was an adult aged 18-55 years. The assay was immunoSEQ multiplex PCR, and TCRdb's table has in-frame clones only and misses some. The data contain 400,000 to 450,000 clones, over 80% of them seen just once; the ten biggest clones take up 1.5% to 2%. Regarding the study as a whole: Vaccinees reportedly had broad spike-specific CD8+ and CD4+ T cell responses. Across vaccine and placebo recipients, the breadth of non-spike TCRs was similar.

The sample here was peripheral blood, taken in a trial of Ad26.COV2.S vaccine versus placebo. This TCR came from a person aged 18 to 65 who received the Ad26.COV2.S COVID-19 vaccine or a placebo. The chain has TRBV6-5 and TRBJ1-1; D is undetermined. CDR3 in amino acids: CASPNGIVLNTEAFF. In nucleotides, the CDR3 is TGTGCCTCCCCGAATGGGATTGTACTGAACACTGAAGCTTTCTTT.